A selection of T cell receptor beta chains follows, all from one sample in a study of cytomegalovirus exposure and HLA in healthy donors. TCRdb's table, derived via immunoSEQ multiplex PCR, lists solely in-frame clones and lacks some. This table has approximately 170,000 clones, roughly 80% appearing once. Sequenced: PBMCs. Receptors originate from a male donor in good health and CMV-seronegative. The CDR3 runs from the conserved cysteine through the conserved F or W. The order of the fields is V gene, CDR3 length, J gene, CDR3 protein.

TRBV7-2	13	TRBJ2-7	CASSLDLSYEQYF
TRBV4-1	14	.	CASSQEVKGREQYF
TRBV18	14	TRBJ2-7	CASSPPGGDYEQYF
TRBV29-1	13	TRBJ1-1	CSADRGVGTEAFF
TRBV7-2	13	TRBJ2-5	CASSLPSVETQYF
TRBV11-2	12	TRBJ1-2	CASSYINYGYTF
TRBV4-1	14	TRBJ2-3	CASSQLSSTDTQYF
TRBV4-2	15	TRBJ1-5	CASSRRRGGDQPQHF
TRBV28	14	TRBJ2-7	CASSPRLATYEQYF
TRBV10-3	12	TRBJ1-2	CAISEKQALYTF
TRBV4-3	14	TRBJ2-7	CASSQTGGWCEQYF
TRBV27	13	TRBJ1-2	CASRGQANYGYTF
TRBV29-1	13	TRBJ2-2	CSVGLTSTGELFF
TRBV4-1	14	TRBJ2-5	CASSGTGKQETQYF
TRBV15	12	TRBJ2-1	CATNAGGGEQFF
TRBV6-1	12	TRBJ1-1	CASSDRGTEAFF
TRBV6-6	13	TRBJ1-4	CASSYSRFEKLFF
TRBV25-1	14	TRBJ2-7	CASSGPGVHREQYF
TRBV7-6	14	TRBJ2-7	CASSLGLSSYEQYF
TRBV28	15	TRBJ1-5	CASRGQGRGNQPQHF
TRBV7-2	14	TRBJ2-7	CASSLDRTNYEQYF
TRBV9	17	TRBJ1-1	CASSQGIHHGRDTEAFF
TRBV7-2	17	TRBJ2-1	CASSLKPLTDSYNEQFF
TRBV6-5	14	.	CASGGRTGGYEQYF